The T cell receptor (beta chain) described here comes from a study of T cells in Graves' hyperthyroidism and ophthalmopathy. The V end was cut by 0 bases, the J end by 3 bases, with 7 bases between. The CDR3 spans 14 residues. Germline lookup yields CDR1 SGDLS and CDR2 YYNGEE. The study's findings and limits: Ophthalmopathy cases were set apart from stable hyperthyroidism by a 13 V-J model. Also found in blood were most expanded thyroid clonotypes above 0.001.

What was amplified from RNA transcripts were TCR beta CDR3 regions. The HTBI primer set drove a first-round RT-PCR of the TCR CDR3. From the multiplex PCR reads, TCRdb called clonotypes with MiXCR, one entry per CDR3 protein. The sample shows around 350,000 distinct CDR3 sequences, about 14% of them seen only once. This clonotype appeared a few times. Its antigen remains unknown. Orbital computed tomography, thyroid ultrasound, serum thyroxine and TRAb, and clinical symptoms together informed the diagnoses. Fresh peripheral blood, approximately 10 ml, yielded the PBMCs. The clonotype comes from a woman between 25 and 40 years old with Graves' ophthalmopathy. The chain carries TRBV9 and TRBJ2-1; no clear D gene. Sequences were obtained from blood. CDR3 in amino acids: CASSVDAFYNEQFF. DNA of the CDR3: TGTGCCAGCAGCGTAGATGCCTTCTACAATGAGCAGTTCTTC.